These 8 T cell receptor beta chains share one sample of origin, sequenced in a study of graft-versus-host responses after intestinal transplantation. Clones were sequenced by immunoSEQ multiplex PCR, and TCRdb holds only the in-frame ones, with some missing. The data contain about 39,000 clones, roughly 96% of them singletons. Which antigens these TCRs recognize remains unknown. This sample comprised unstimulated CD8+ T cells sorted from spleen or lymph node cells, obtained before transplant. The receptors shown here come from a human donor who was the organ donor for an intestinal transplant.

The chain is built from TRBV4-1 and TRBJ1-4; perhaps TRBD1 as D (5 bases). Germline V gene lookup returns CDR1 MGHRA and CDR2 YSYEKL. V lost 1 base, J lost 8 bases, and 11 bases lay in between. CDR3 length equals 14 residues. The CDR3: CASSQVRDGEKLFF. The DNA for the CDR3 is TGCGCCAGCAGCCAAGTGAGGGACGGGGAAAAACTGTTTTTT.

The chain carries TRBV7-9 and TRBJ2-1, with D possibly TRBD2 on 6 matching bases. The V end was cut by 4 bases, the J end by 15 bases, with 13 bases between. Germline-derived CDR1 and CDR2 are SEHNR and FQNEAQ (reference sequence). CDR3 length equals 11 residues. CDR3 in amino acids: CASSYTGTLFF. CDR3 bases: TGTGCCAGCAGCTATACCGGGACTCTGTTCTTC.

This chain links TRBV28 with TRBJ1-5, with 9 bases aligning to TRBD1. Germline loops: CDR1 MDHEN, CDR2 SYDVKM. V shed 5 bases and J 0 bases; nucleotides not matched to a gene: 2. CDR3 length: 15 residues. This CDR3 reads CASSTGGVSNQPQHF. Written as DNA, the CDR3 is TGTGCCAGCAGTACAGGGGGCGTTAGCAATCAGCCCCAGCATTTT.

This chain connects TRBV28 to TRBJ1-2, with D unclear. Germline lookup yields CDR1 MDHEN and CDR2 SYDVKM. The CDR3 runs to 14 residues. Trimming pared 4 bases from V and 6 bases from J, leaving 15 bases between. CDR3 residues: CASSSLFTGDGYTF. The CDR3 DNA is TGTGCCAGCAGTTCACTTTTTACGGGAGATGGCTACACCTTC.

The chain uses TRBV18 and TRBJ1-1; D remains unclear. The CDR3 length is 17 residues. CDR1 and CDR2 (germline): KGHSH, LQKENI. V was clipped by 3 bases and J by 0 bases, with 17 bases between them. As DNA, the CDR3 is TGTGCCAGCTCACCCCTAGAAGGGTCCGGTATGAACACTGAAGCTTTCTTT. Translation gives CASSPLEGSGMNTEAFF.

The chain carries TRBV27 and TRBJ1-1; D unresolved. The CDR3 runs 13 residues. Trimming shortened V by 2 bases and J by 0 bases, and 4 bases separated the two germline ends. CDR1 MNHEY and CDR2 SMNVEV come from the germline V gene (reference sequence). The CDR3 loop reads CASSLSLNTEAFF. The CDR3 region has the DNA TGTGCCAGCAGTTTAAGTTTGAACACTGAAGCTTTCTTT.

The chain carries TRBV4-1 and TRBJ1-6; D gene uncertain. There are 16 residues in the CDR3. The germline V and J ends were trimmed by 0 bases and 6 bases, with 12 bases remaining between them. Germline V CDR1 and CDR2: MGHRA, YSYEKL. In DNA form, the CDR3 reads TGCGCCAGCAGCCAAGAGAGGGTGGGGATTAATTCACCCCTCCACTTT. Amino acids: CASSQERVGINSPLHF.

This chain joins TRBV5-4 and TRBJ1-1; maybe TRBD1 (5 bases). Germline V gene data show CDR1 as SGHNT and CDR2 as YYREEE (reference sequence). V lost 0 bases and J lost 3, with 9 bases in between. The CDR3 spans 14 residues. The chain's CDR3 is CASSLEGPHTEAFF. The CDR3 coding sequence is TGTGCCAGCAGCTTGGAGGGGCCCCACACTGAAGCTTTCTTT.